This TCR beta chain originates from a study of blood T cell repertoires in COVID-19 (dated by TCRdb to 2020 to 2021). Broadly, across the study: Collaborator samples came from the United States, Italy and Spain and covered acute and convalescent phases of COVID-19. The prospective study material was composed of cDNA or gDNA derived from T cells, B-cell-depleted T cells, or PBMCs. Deeply sampled blood TCRbeta repertoires from subjects exposed to, actively infected with, or recovered from COVID-19 were included in the dataset. The repertoires were released in a freely available public database intended as a resource for research on the immune response to SARS-CoV-2. Samples came from the ongoing ImmuneRACE study (first 160 participants) plus 1,254 subjects from 6 global collaborators. Nearly every sample came with metadata listing a de-identified subject ID, COVID-19 status, age in years and sex. HLA class I and class II types, where available, came from metadata supplied by the sample provider rather than from assay-based typing. General conclusions and limits of the study: The quantity of clinical and demographic metadata differed by source and by participant and was supplied without curation.

V ends up 5 bases short and J 4 bases short, with an unmatched junction base count of 4. The CDR3 numbers 14 residues from cysteine through phenylalanine. CDR3 DNA only is kept here, 42 bases in frame from base 1. CDR1 and CDR2 are drawn from the germline V gene: KGHSH, LQKENI. Collaborating institutions collected whole blood in K2EDTA tubes following their own protocols. For TCRbeta analysis, collaborator samples were shipped as frozen whole blood, as isolated PBMCs, or as DNA extracted from either sample type. TCRbeta CDR3 regions were amplified from genomic DNA by means of the immunoSEQ Assay, a bias-controlled multiplex PCR. In the authors' own workflow: Within the assay, amplification of reference gene primers was used to estimate how many nucleated cells each sample contained. Sequence reads were collapsed and filtered to measure the absolute abundance of every unique TCRbeta CDR3 rearrangement. For each sample, productive Simpson clonality was calculated as the square root of Simpson's diversity index across productive rearrangements. TCRdb re-hosts the immuneACCESS table, in-frame sequences only. Its copies lack some clones; in the studies checked, an unresolved V gene accounts for under half of them, and the cause for the rest is not known. That table furnishes V, J and clone size, whereas the DNA furnished D and trimming. The table for this sample lists approximately 260,000 clones; around 89% of them were counted only once. The top ten clonotypes cover 3% to 4.5% of the sample.

About this clone: It lacks a known antigen. The input lacks base qualities; no much larger clone sits a single base away.

The chain employs TRBV18 and TRBJ1-1, with 10 central nucleotides matching TRBD1. The sequence was collected from a woman in her thirties or forties with acute or convalescent COVID-19. Sequenced material: peripheral blood. The CDR3 reads CASSDGTGVTEAFF. The sequenced DNA is TGTGCCAGCTCAGATGGGACAGGGGTCACTGAAGCTTTCTTT.